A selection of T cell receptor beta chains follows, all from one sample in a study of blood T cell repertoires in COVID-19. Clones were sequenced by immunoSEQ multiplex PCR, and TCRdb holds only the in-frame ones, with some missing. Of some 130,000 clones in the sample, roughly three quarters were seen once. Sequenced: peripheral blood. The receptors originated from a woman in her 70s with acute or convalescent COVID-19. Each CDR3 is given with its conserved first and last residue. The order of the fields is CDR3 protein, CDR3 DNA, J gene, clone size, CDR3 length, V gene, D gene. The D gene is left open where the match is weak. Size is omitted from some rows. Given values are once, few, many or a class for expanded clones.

CASSYGGSNADTQYF	TGTGCCAGCAGTTACGGCGGGAGTAACGCAGATACGCAGTATTTT	TRBJ2-3	-	15	TRBV6-6	TRBD2
CASTSGRVAFF	TGTGCCAGCACCTCAGGGAGGGTAGCTTTCTTT	TRBJ1-1	-	11	TRBV7-6	-
CASSEPRDRGGNSPLHF	TGCGCCAGCAGTGAACCAAGGGACAGGGGTGGGAATTCACCCCTCCACTTT	TRBJ1-6	-	17	TRBV10-2	TRBD1
CASSYRAGRTEAFF	TGTGCCAGCAGTTACCGAGCGGGGAGGACTGAAGCTTTCTTT	TRBJ1-1	few	14	TRBV6-6	-
CAWSVLLAKTGELFF	TGTGCCTGGAGTGTACTCCTAGCAAAGACCGGGGAGCTGTTTTTT	TRBJ2-2	many	15	TRBV30	-
CASSMTGTYGYTF	TGTGCCAGTAGTATGACAGGCACCTATGGCTACACCTTC	TRBJ1-2	once	13	TRBV19	-
CASSSGLAGFEQYF	TGTGCCAGCAGCTCGGGACTAGCGGGATTCGAGCAGTACTTC	TRBJ2-7	few	14	TRBV5-4	TRBD2
CASSLVGDADEQYF	TGTGCCAGCAGCTTAGTTGGTGACGCGGACGAGCAGTACTTC	TRBJ2-7	-	14	TRBV7-9	-
CASSEALVGPSSYNEQFF	TGTGCCAGCAGTGAAGCGCTTGTTGGGCCGAGCTCCTACAATGAGCAGTTCTTC	TRBJ2-1	-	18	TRBV2	-
CASSSRRGQGYEQYF	TGTGCCAGCAGCTCGCGACGCGGACAGGGTTACGAGCAGTACTTC	TRBJ2-7	few	15	TRBV5-6	TRBD1
CAINGQGAGGTGELFF	TGTGCCATCAACGGACAAGGAGCGGGTGGCACCGGGGAGCTGTTTTTT	TRBJ2-2	-	16	TRBV10-3	-
CASSLDRGPREQYF	TGTGCCAGCAGCTTGGACAGGGGGCCGAGGGAGCAGTACTTC	TRBJ2-7	-	14	TRBV11-2	TRBD1
CASSIEPGDGTGELFF	TGTGCCAGTAGTATAGAGCCGGGAGACGGCACCGGGGAGCTGTTTTTT	TRBJ2-2	medium-sized	16	TRBV19	-
CASSYSIGGRMNTEAFF	TGTGCCAGCAGTTACTCGATAGGCGGCCGCATGAACACTGAAGCTTTCTTT	TRBJ1-1	-	17	TRBV6-2/TRBV6-3	-
CATYDRVEMDYTF	TGTGCTACCTATGACCGGGTTGAAATGGACTACACCTTC	TRBJ1-2	-	13	TRBV6-5	-
CASSNRQGGEKLFF	TGTGCCAGTAGTAACCGACAGGGTGGCGAAAAACTGTTTTTT	TRBJ1-4	-	14	TRBV19	TRBD1
CASSLIGTGNYGYTF	TGTGCCAGCAGCTTAATAGGAACGGGGAACTATGGCTACACCTTC	TRBJ1-2	-	15	TRBV7-9	-
CASTEGAGGNYEQYF	TGTGCCAGCACCGAGGGGGCAGGGGGAAACTACGAGCAGTACTTC	TRBJ2-7	-	15	TRBV28	TRBD1
CATSDAGSHYEQYF	TGTGCCACCAGTGATGCAGGGTCGCACTACGAGCAGTACTTC	TRBJ2-7	many	14	TRBV24-1	-
CSARLEETQYF	TGCAGCGCTAGACTGGAAGAGACCCAGTACTTC	TRBJ2-5	-	11	TRBV29-1	-
CASSLNVGTKKETQYF	TGCGCCAGCAGCTTGAATGTTGGGACAAAGAAAGAGACCCAGTACTTC	TRBJ2-5	-	16	TRBV5-1	-
CASSVATEAFF	TGTGCCAGCAGTGTGGCCACTGAAGCTTTCTTT	TRBJ1-1	-	11	TRBV2	-
CASSQEGRHNTEAFF	TGTGCCAGCAGCCAAGAGGGCAGACACAACACTGAAGCTTTCTTT	TRBJ1-1	few	15	TRBV3-1/TRBV3-2	-
CSVGGRESINTQYF	TGCAGCGTTGGAGGCAGGGAAAGTATAAATACGCAGTATTTT	TRBJ2-3	-	14	TRBV29-1	-
CASSQDPLAHEQFF	TGCGCCAGCAGCCAAGACCCGCTAGCACATGAGCAGTTCTTC	TRBJ2-1	-	14	TRBV4-1	-
CASSLRLAGKRLDEQFF	TGTGCCAGCAGTTTACGACTAGCGGGAAAACGTTTGGATGAGCAGTTCTTC	TRBJ2-1	-	17	TRBV27	TRBD2
CASSGGGSGNTIYF	TGCGCCAGCAGCGGGGGCGGCTCTGGAAACACCATATATTTT	TRBJ1-3	many	14	TRBV5-1	-